This T cell receptor (beta chain) was captured in a study of T cells after posttransplantation cyclophosphamide. Points from the study as a whole: After PTCy, TRB diversity resembled that of CNI/methotrexate controls. Tissue-infiltrating T cells from skin or gut overlapped little with blood T cells. Donor CD8+ memory clones often dominated recipient blood repertoires at later times.

This clone was seen at least ten times. Its antigen is undetermined. Peripheral blood was collected from the related graft donor on the marrow donation day. Generated by immunoSEQ multiplex PCR, the TCRdb table keeps only in-frame clones and is missing some. Observed in the sample are around 25,000 clones, none of them singletons. The V gene's germline CDR1 is LGHNA and CDR2 YSLEER. Trimming cost V 5 bases and J 3 bases; bases outside gene matches: 9. CDR3 length: 15 residues. The rearrangement uses TRBV4-3 and TRBJ1-2; 7 positions agree with TRBD1. Sample: PBMCs. The source is a woman aged 60-75 years in good health, CMV-negative, and a related stem cell transplant donor. The CDR3 protein is CASSWVDRADYGYTF. The DNA of the CDR3 is TGCGCCAGCAGCTGGGTCGACAGGGCGGACTATGGCTACACCTTC.